The 30 T cell receptor beta chains reported below all come from one sample, sequenced in a study of Ad26.COV2.S vaccination and SARS-CoV-2 variants. Profiling relied on immunoSEQ multiplex PCR, and the TCRdb table lists in-frame clones only, not all of them. Of 380,000 or so clones listed, about 89% are singletons. Treatment indicated: some 20 received Ad26.COV2.S at low or high dose, single or two shots; about 5 received placebo; per-sample allocation not given. Specimen acquisition occurred on day 63 following the initial vaccine or placebo injection. The sample was peripheral blood, taken in a trial of Ad26.COV2.S vaccine versus placebo. These receptors were taken from a person aged 18-60 years who received the Ad26.COV2.S COVID-19 vaccine or a placebo.

This clone was counted once. V is TRBV19 and J is TRBJ2-6; 8 bases agree with TRBD1. This CDR3 has 15 residues. V gave up 7 bases and J gave up 7 bases; unmatched junction bases: 9. The germline gives CDR1 LNHDA, CDR2 SQIVND (reference sequence). In DNA form, the CDR3 reads TGTGCCAGTACATCCCAGGGGGCGACCGCCAACGTCCTGACTTTC. Residues: CASTSQGATANVLTF. Full variable domain (remainder filled in from reference TRBV19 and TRBJ2-6): DGGITQSPKYLFRKEGQNVTLSCEQNLNHDAMYWYRQDPGQGLRLIYYSQIVNDFQKGDIAEGYSVSREKKESFPLTVTSAQKNPTAFYLCASTSQGATANVLTFGAGSRLTVL.

The chain links TRBV27 to TRBJ2-7, with a possible D match to TRBD1 (6 bases). CDR1 and CDR2 (germline): MNHEY, SMNVEV (reference sequence). The CDR3 has 14 amino acids. Trimming pared 3 bases from V and 0 bases from J, leaving 9 bases between. CDR3: CASSLYRDSYEQYF. CDR3 coding DNA: TGTGCCAGCAGTTTGTACAGGGACTCCTACGAGCAGTACTTC.

Worth noting for this clone: The same CDR3 can be traced to other DNA sequences in this sample. The chain carries TRBV6-6 and TRBJ2-1; 10 bases align to TRBD2. V shed 0 bases and J 4 bases; nucleotides not matched to a gene: 0. The CDR3 is made up of 15 amino acids. The germline V gene has CDR1 MNHNY and CDR2 SVGAGI (reference sequence). The CDR3 here is CASSYSAGGYNEQFF. For the CDR3, the DNA is TGTGCCAGCAGTTACTCAGCGGGGGGGTACAATGAGCAGTTCTTC.

This clone has a single count. V and J are TRBV30 and TRBJ2-1; unclear D gene. V shed 5 bases and J shed 5 bases, with 13 bases lying between them. Germline-derived CDR1 and CDR2 are GTSNPN and SVGIG (reference sequence). The CDR3 is made up of 13 amino acids. The CDR3, as DNA: TGTGCCTGGGGAAGGGATGCTCACAATGAGCAGTTCTTC. It is translated as CAWGRDAHNEQFF.

The rearrangement joins TRBV6-2 or TRBV6-3 to TRBJ1-5, with D unresolved. The germline CDR1 and CDR2 sequences are MNHEY and SVGEGT. Trimming removed 5 bases from V and 1 base from J, with 24 bases in between. This CDR3 comprises 19 residues. CDR3 amino acids: CASSPLTLGRPKSNQPQHF. The CDR3 DNA is TGTGCCAGCAGTCCCTTAACCCTCGGGCGCCCGAAGAGCAATCAGCCCCAGCATTTT.

The CDR3 sequence: CASSRLRETEAFF. CDR3 in DNA: TGTGCCAGCAGCAGACTAAGGGAAACTGAAGCTTTCTTT. The J gene is TRBJ1-1, the V gene TRBV13; D remains ambiguous. Germline-derived CDR1 and CDR2 are PRHDT and FYEKMQ (reference sequence). Trimming pared 5 bases from V and 5 bases from J, leaving 12 bases between. The CDR3 is made up of 13 amino acids.

Points on this clone: Other DNA variants within this sample encode the same CDR3. This chain joins TRBV7-2 and TRBJ1-6; D is unclear. The CDR3 length is 13 residues. Trimming took 1 base from V and 7 from J, leaving 5 bases between them. CDR1 and CDR2 from the germline V gene are SGHTA and FQGNSA. The CDR3 DNA sequence: TGTGCCAGCAGCTTAGGAGGGAATTCACCCCTCCACTTT. Residues: CASSLGGNSPLHF.

The chain couples TRBV7-2 to TRBJ1-5; D remains unclear. V lost 4 bases to trimming and J lost 3 bases, with 7 bases between them. Germline CDR1 SGHTA, CDR2 FQGNSA. The CDR3 sequence is 13 residues long. The CDR3 DNA sequence: TGTGCCAGCAGCTCAAGTCCCAATCAGCCCCAGCATTTT. This sequence encodes CASSSSPNQPQHF.

The chain carries TRBV6-5 and TRBJ2-7; TRBD1 matches at 7 bases. Germline CDR1 MNHEY, CDR2 SVGAGI. Trimming took 6 bases from V and 5 from J; bases not matched to a gene: 4. The CDR3 extends over 12 amino acids. CDR3 nucleotides: TGTGCCAGCAGCAGACAGGGCAACGAGCAGTACTTC. This translates into CASSRQGNEQYF.

V and J are TRBV10-1 and TRBJ1-3, with D maybe TRBD1 (6 bases). From germline, CDR1 is WNHNN and CDR2 SYGVQD (reference sequence). V shed 1 base and J shed 1 base, with 17 bases lying between them. The CDR3 consists of 18 residues. CDR3 sequence: CASSEYPASGASGNTIYF. CDR3 nucleotides: TGCGCCAGCAGTGAGTACCCCGCTTCGGGGGCGTCTGGAAACACCATATATTTT.

This rearrangement joins TRBV9 to TRBJ2-7; 8 nucleotides agree with TRBD1. CDR3 length: 15 amino acids. Per germline, CDR1 SGDLS and CDR2 YYNGEE. V lost 4 bases and J lost 2; bases outside the gene matches: 8. Here the CDR3 reads CASSPGQGLTYEQYF. Here the CDR3 DNA reads TGTGCCAGCAGCCCCGGACAGGGACTGACCTACGAGCAGTACTTC.

The chain recombines TRBV3-1 (or the pseudogene TRBV3-2) with TRBJ2-2; 11 bases are a match to TRBD2. The CDR3 spans 17 residues. Germline V gives CDR1 LGHDT, CDR2 YNNKEL (reference sequence). With V trimmed by 1 base and J by 3 bases, 4 bases remained unmatched. The CDR3 loop reads CASSQVSGGAHTGELFF. The CDR3 nucleotides read TGTGCCAGCAGCCAAGTTAGCGGGGGGGCACACACCGGGGAGCTGTTTTTT.

The chain recombines TRBV5-1 with TRBJ2-5; TRBD1 or TRBD2 may be the D gene (5 bases each). V dropped 4 bases and J dropped 1 base, with 8 bases sitting between them. This CDR3 is built from 13 residues. Per germline, CDR1 SGHRS and CDR2 YFSETQ. The DNA for the CDR3 is TGCGCCAGCAGCGAGGGGATCCAAGAGACCCAGTACTTC. This translates into CASSEGIQETQYF.

This rearrangement joins TRBV28 to TRBJ2-7; D might be TRBD2 (5 bases). In germline, CDR1 is MDHEN, CDR2 SYDVKM. The CDR3 extends over 12 amino acids. The germline V and J ends were trimmed by 10 bases and 1 base, with 11 bases remaining between them. The CDR3 protein is CATGRGSYEQYF. The CDR3, as DNA: TGTGCCACAGGACGGGGATCCTACGAGCAGTACTTC.

The chain combines TRBV28 with TRBJ1-2, with unresolved D. V gave up 7 bases and J gave up 1 base, with 7 bases separating them. The CDR3 is made up of 12 amino acids. The germline V gene encodes CDR1 MDHEN and CDR2 SYDVKM. CDR3 protein: CASNSYNYGYTF. For the CDR3, the DNA is TGTGCCAGCAACAGCTATAACTATGGCTACACCTTC.

This clone has a single count. The chain recombines TRBV2 with TRBJ1-2, with 7 bases lining up with TRBD1. Germline V gives CDR1 SNHLY, CDR2 FYNNEI. V shed 5 bases and J 3 bases; nucleotides not matched to a gene: 6. This CDR3 has 14 amino acids. The chain's CDR3 is CASSKDRLDYGYTF. The CDR3 DNA is TGTGCCAGCAGTAAGGACAGGTTGGACTATGGCTACACCTTC. The variable domain in full, with the rest retrieved from reference TRBV2 and TRBJ1-2, is EPEVTQTPSHQVTQMGQEVILRCVPISNHLYFYWYRQILGQKVEFLVSFYNNEISEKSEIFDDQFSVERPDGSNFTLKIRSTKLEDSAMYFCASSKDRLDYGYTFGSGTRLTVV.

CDR3 coding DNA: TGTGCCAGCAGTCGCAAAAACGGGTACATGAACACTGAAGCTTTCTTT. Encoded protein: CASSRKNGYMNTEAFF. J is TRBJ1-1 and V is TRBV28; no clear D. The germline V and J ends were trimmed by 5 bases and 0 bases, with 16 bases remaining between them. The length of the CDR3 is 16 residues. CDR1 MDHEN and CDR2 SYDVKM come from the germline V gene. The complete variable domain, with remaining parts taken from reference TRBV28 and TRBJ1-1, reads DVKVTQSSRYLVKRTGEKVFLECVQDMDHENMFWYRQDPGLGLRLIYFSYDVKMKEKGDIPEGYSVSREKKERFSLILESASTNQTSMYLCASSRKNGYMNTEAFFGQGTRLTVV.

The CDR3 here is CASKQGASGGYEQYF. CDR3 coding DNA: TGTGCCAGCAAGCAGGGGGCGAGTGGAGGCTACGAGCAGTACTTC. The chain is built from TRBV6-5 and TRBJ2-7; 8 nucleotides agree with TRBD1. There are 15 residues in the CDR3. Germline lookup yields CDR1 MNHEY and CDR2 SVGAGI. Unmatched junction bases numbered 11, after V lost 7 bases and J lost 3 bases.

The genes are TRBV3-1 (or the pseudogene TRBV3-2) and TRBJ2-3; perhaps TRBD2 as D (6 bases). V lost 3 bases and J lost 5, with 15 bases in between. This CDR3 has 15 amino acids. The germline V gene encodes CDR1 LGHDT and CDR2 YNNKEL (reference sequence). CDR3 sequence (DNA): TGTGCCAGCAGCCATCTCACAAGGGAGGAAGATACGCAGTATTTT. This codes for CASSHLTREEDTQYF.

The chain carries TRBV24-1 and TRBJ2-1; 12 nucleotides line up with TRBD2. The ends lost 4 bases at V and 5 bases at J; junction bases unmatched: 11. The CDR3 has 18 residues. Germline CDR1 reads KGHDR; CDR2 reads SFDVKD. The CDR3 spells CATSDPGLAGDWNNEQFF. Here the CDR3 DNA reads TGTGCCACCAGTGACCCGGGACTAGCGGGCGACTGGAACAATGAGCAGTTCTTC.

V and J are TRBV6-5 and TRBJ2-7; maybe TRBD1 (6 bases). Deletions cut 6 bases from V and 1 base from J, with 10 bases between. The CDR3 spans 13 residues. From germline, CDR1 is MNHEY and CDR2 SVGAGI. In DNA form, the CDR3 reads TGTGCCAGCAGAAAACAGGGTTCCTACGAGCAGTACTTC. Translating it yields CASRKQGSYEQYF.

The chain couples TRBV28 to TRBJ2-1; 8 nucleotides agree with TRBD1. The length of the CDR3 is 11 residues. From germline, CDR1 is MDHEN and CDR2 SYDVKM. J gave up 14 bases and V 3 bases, and 3 bases lay outside the gene matches. The CDR3 DNA reads as TGTGCCAGCAGTTTCGGACAGGGTGAGTTCTTC. The encoded protein is CASSFGQGEFF.

This clone was seen many times. A read error is possible here, since a much larger clone lies one base away. The chain recombines TRBV28 with TRBJ2-7; D not certain. This CDR3 is built from 10 residues. V was cut by 5 bases and J by 3 bases, with 2 bases left in between. Germline values: CDR1 MDHEN, CDR2 SYDVKM. Written as DNA, the CDR3 is TGTGCCAGCAGTAACTACGAGCAGTACTTC. Its protein is CASSNYEQYF.

The V call is TRBV4-2, the J call TRBJ1-6; D unclear. Deletions cut 0 bases from V and 0 bases from J, with 9 bases between. There are 17 residues in the CDR3. Germline V gene data show CDR1 as LGHNA and CDR2 as YNFKEQ. The CDR3 here is CASSQDFRSSYNSPLHF. CDR3 nucleotide sequence: TGTGCCAGCAGCCAAGATTTCAGGAGCTCCTATAATTCACCCCTCCACTTT.

The rearrangement uses TRBV5-1 and TRBJ2-2, with TRBD1 identical over 8 bases. With 4 bases clipped from V and 5 bases from J, the junction kept 7 bases outside the gene matches. The CDR3 length is 15 residues. Germline loops: CDR1 SGHRS, CDR2 YFSETQ. The CDR3 region has the DNA TGCGCCAGCAGCAAGAGACAGGGGAGGACCGGGGAGCTGTTTTTT. Amino acid sequence: CASSKRQGRTGELFF. The full variable domain, in which reference TRBV5-1 and TRBJ2-2 provide the parts outside the CDR3, is KAGVTQTPRYLIKTRGQQVTLSCSPISGHRSVSWYQQTPGQGLQFLFEYFSETQRNKGNFPGRFSGRQFSNSRSEMNVSTLELGDSALYLCASSKRQGRTGELFFGEGSRLTVL.

The V and J genes are TRBV28 and TRBJ2-7; D perhaps matches TRBD2 (5 bases). Germline V gene sequence: CDR1 MDHEN, CDR2 SYDVKM. The CDR3 totals 14 residues. Trimming pared 7 bases from V and 3 bases from J, leaving 16 bases between. As DNA, the CDR3 is TGTGCCAGCATCCCTTCGGGGTCGGGCTACGAGCAGTACTTC. Protein: CASIPSGSGYEQYF.

Turning to this clone: This sample includes further DNA sequences coding for the same CDR3. This chain joins TRBV6-2 or TRBV6-3 and TRBJ1-5; D unresolved. Looked up from germline, CDR1 is MNHEY and CDR2 is SVGEGT. The CDR3 has 13 residues. Deletions cut 5 bases from V and 2 bases from J, with 7 bases between. The CDR3 is CASSPRGNQPQHF. CDR3 DNA: TGTGCCAGCAGTCCGCGAGGCAATCAGCCCCAGCATTTT.

This chain connects TRBV24-1 to TRBJ2-7; D not certain. The V gene lost 4 bases and the J gene lost 0 bases, with 0 bases spanning the gap. The CDR3 is made up of 11 amino acids. CDR1 KGHDR and CDR2 SFDVKD come from the germline V gene. CDR3 coding DNA: TGTGCCACCAGTGACTCCTACGAGCAGTACTTC. Amino acid sequence: CATSDSYEQYF.

This clone was seen only once. The chain combines TRBV19 with TRBJ1-4; D not certain. The CDR3 is 15 residues long. The germline V and J ends were trimmed by 8 bases and 0 bases, with 13 bases remaining between them. Per germline, CDR1 LNHDA and CDR2 SQIVND (reference sequence). The chain's CDR3 is CASSKGDATNEKLFF. The CDR3 DNA is TGTGCCAGTTCCAAGGGAGATGCAACTAATGAAAAACTGTTTTTT.

The V and J genes are TRBV7-9 and TRBJ2-2, with D possibly matching TRBD1 (6 bases). The CDR3 covers 14 residues. Germline CDR1 is SEHNR and CDR2 is FQNEAQ (reference sequence). The ends were cut back, 4 bases at V and 3 bases at J, with 9 bases in the middle. CDR3: CASSSRQDTGELFF. DNA of the CDR3: TGTGCCAGCAGCTCAAGACAGGACACCGGGGAGCTGTTTTTT.